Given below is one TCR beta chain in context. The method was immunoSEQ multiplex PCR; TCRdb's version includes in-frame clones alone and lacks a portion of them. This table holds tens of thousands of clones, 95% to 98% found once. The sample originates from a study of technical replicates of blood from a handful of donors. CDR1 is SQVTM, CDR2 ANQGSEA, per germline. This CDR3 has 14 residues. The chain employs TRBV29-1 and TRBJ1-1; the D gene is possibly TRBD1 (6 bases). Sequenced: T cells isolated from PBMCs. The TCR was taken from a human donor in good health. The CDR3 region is CSITFGQSYTEAFF. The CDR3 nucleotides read TGCAGTATAACTTTTGGACAGTCTTACACTGAAGCTTTCTTT.